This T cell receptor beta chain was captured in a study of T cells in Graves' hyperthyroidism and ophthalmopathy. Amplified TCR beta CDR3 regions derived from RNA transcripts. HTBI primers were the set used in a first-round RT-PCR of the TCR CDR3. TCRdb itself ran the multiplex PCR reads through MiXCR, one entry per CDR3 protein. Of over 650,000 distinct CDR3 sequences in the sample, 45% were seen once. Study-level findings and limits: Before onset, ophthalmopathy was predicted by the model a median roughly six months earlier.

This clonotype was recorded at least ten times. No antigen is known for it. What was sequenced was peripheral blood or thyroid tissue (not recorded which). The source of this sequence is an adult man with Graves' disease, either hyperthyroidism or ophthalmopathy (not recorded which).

As DNA, the CDR3 is TGCAGCGTCCGGGAAGGGACAGGGGGCTACACCTTC. Amino acid sequence: CSVREGTGGYTF. The genes are TRBV29-1 and TRBJ1-2; 9 bases fit TRBD1. After removal of 6 bases from V and 8 bases from J, the junction contained 7 bases not matched to a gene. The CDR3 runs to 12 residues. Per the germline V gene, CDR1 is SQVTM and CDR2 is ANQGSEA.